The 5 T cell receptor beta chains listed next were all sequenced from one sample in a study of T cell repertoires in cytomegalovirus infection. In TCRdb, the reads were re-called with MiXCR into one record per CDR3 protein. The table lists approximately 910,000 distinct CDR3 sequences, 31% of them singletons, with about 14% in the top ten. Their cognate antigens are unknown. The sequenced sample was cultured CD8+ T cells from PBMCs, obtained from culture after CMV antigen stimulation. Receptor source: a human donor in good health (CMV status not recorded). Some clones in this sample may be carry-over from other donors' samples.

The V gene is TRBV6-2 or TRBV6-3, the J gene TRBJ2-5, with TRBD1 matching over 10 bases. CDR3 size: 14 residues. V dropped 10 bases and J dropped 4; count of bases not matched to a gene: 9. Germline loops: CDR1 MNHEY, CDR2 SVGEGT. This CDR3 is CAIWTGGFVETQYF. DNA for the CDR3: TGTGCCATCTGGACAGGGGGTTTCGTAGAGACCCAGTACTTC.

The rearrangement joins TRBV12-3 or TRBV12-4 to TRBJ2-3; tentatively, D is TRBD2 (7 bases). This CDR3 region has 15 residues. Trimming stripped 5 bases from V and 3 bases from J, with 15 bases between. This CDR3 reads CASSTTGTTTDTQYF. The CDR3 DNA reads TGTGCCAGCAGTACTACAGGGACTACAACAGATACGCAGTATTTT.

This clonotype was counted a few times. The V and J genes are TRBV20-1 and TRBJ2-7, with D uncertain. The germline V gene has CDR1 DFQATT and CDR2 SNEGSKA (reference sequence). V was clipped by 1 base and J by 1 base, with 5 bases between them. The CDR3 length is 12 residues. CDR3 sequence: CSARVQSYEQYF. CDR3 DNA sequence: TGCAGTGCTAGAGTACAGTCCTACGAGCAGTACTTC.

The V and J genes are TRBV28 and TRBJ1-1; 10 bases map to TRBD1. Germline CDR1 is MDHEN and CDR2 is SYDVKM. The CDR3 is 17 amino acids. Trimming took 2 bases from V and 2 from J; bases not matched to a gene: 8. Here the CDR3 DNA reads TGTGCCAGCAGTTTAACGGGACAGGGGATAAGAAACACTGAAGCTTTCTTT. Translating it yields CASSLTGQGIRNTEAFF.

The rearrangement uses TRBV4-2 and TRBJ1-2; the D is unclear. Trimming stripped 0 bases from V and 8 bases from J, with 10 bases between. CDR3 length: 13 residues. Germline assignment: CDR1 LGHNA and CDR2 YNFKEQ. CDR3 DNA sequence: TGTGCCAGCAGCCAAGAGGATGGGAAGGGCTACACCTTC. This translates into CASSQEDGKGYTF.